This entry describes one TCR beta chain. This receptor's antigen is unknown. No much larger clone is present one base from it, and per-base qualities are unavailable. These data come from a study of blood T cell repertoires in COVID-19 (dated by TCRdb to 2020 to 2022). Background for the entire study: The collaborator samples originated in the United States, Italy and Spain and spanned the acute and convalescent phases of COVID-19. The material from the prospective study consisted of cDNA or gDNA derived from T cells, B-cell-depleted T cells, or PBMCs. Subjects who had been exposed to COVID-19, were actively infected with it, or had recovered from it provided the deeply sampled blood TCRbeta repertoires that made up the dataset. The repertoires were made available in a free public database intended to serve as a resource for research on the immune response to SARS-CoV-2. Samples were obtained from the ongoing ImmuneRACE study (first 160 participants) and from 1,000 to 1,500 subjects provided by 6 global collaborators. The sample metadata nearly always contained a de-identified subject ID, COVID-19 status, age in years and sex. HLA class I and class II types, where available, came from metadata supplied by the sample provider rather than from assay-based typing. On the study overall, not on this receptor specifically: The amount of clinical and demographic metadata varied by source and participant and was provided uncurated.

Inclusive of the bounding cysteine and phenylalanine, the CDR3 is 13 residues long. Kept here is only the CDR3 DNA, which spans 39 bases and is read in frame from base 1. Relative to germline, V is 4 bases shorter and J is 9 bases shorter, with 15 bases between their ends. In the germline V gene, CDR1 corresponds to SGHTA and CDR2 to FQGTGA. Collaborating institutions collected whole blood in K2EDTA tubes following their own protocols. Collaborator samples were shipped for TCRbeta analysis as frozen whole blood, isolated PBMCs, or DNA extracted from either sample type. TCRbeta CDR3 regions were amplified from genomic DNA using the immunoSEQ Assay, a bias-controlled multiplex PCR. As for the authors' bioinformatics: Nucleated cell counts per sample were estimated from amplification of reference gene primers within the assay. Sequence reads were collapsed and filtered to measure the absolute abundance of every unique TCRbeta CDR3 rearrangement. For each sample, productive Simpson clonality was calculated by taking the square root of Simpson's diversity index across productive rearrangements. As stored in TCRdb, this immuneACCESS dataset retains in-frame rearrangements with V and J assigned. A fraction of the clones does not appear; measured against another copy, unresolved V genes explain less than half of the discrepancy, and the remainder lacks a known reason. V and J calls and clone size come straight from that table; D and trimming were deduced from the DNA. The sample records 60,000 or so clones, almost 85% of which are singletons. The ten most abundant clones make up less than 4.5% of the sample.

The receptor was isolated from a man aged 60-69 years with acute or convalescent COVID-19. Recombination joined TRBV7-3 with TRBJ1-1; the D gene is not confidently resolved. The sample comprised peripheral blood. The nucleotides are TGTGCCAGCAGCTCCGGACGGGAAACCAAAGCTTTCTTT. The resulting protein is CASSSGRETKAFF.